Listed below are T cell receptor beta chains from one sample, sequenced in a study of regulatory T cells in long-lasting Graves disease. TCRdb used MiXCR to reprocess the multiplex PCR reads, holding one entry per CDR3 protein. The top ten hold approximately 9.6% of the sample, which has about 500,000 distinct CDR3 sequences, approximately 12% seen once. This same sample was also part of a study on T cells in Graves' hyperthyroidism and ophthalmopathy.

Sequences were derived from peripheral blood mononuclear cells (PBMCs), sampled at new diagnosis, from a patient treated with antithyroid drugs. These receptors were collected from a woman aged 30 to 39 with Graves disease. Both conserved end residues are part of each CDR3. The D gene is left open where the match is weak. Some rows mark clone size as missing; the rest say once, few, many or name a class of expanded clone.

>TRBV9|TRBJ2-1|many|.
TGTGCCAGCAGCGTAGGGGCAATAGTTGGCAATGAGCAGTTCTTC
CASSVGAIVGNEQFF
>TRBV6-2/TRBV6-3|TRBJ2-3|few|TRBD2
TGTGCCAGCAGTTACTCTGCGGGAGCCCTGTCTACGCAGTATTTT
CASSYSAGALSTQYF
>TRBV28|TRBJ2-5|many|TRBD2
TGTGCCAGCAGTAACCATAGCGGGAGGGACAAAGAGACCCAGTACTTC
CASSNHSGRDKETQYF
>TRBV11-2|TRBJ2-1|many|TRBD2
TGTGCCAGCAGCCCCAGACTAGCGGACTACAATGAGCAGTTCTTC
CASSPRLADYNEQFF
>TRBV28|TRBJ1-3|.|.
TGTGCCAGCAGTCCCTGGACGGACTACTCTGGAAACACCATATATTTT
CASSPWTDYSGNTIYF
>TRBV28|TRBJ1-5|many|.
TGTGCCAGCAGTTTACGGACAGTCCGGGGCAATCAGCCCCAGCATTTT
CASSLRTVRGNQPQHF
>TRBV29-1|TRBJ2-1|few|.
.
CSVGLGTGVREGKFF
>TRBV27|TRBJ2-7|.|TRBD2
TGTGCCAGCAGCCAACGTGGGACTAGCGGGAGGTGGTACGAGCAGTACTTC
CASSQRGTSGRWYEQYF
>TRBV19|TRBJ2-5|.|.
TGTGCCAGTAGTATCCATTCTGGGGCAGCCGAAGAGACCCAGTACTTC
CASSIHSGAAEETQYF
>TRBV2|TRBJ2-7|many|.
TGTGCCAGCAGTGTGTACAGGGAGTACTACGAGCAGTACTTC
CASSVYREYYEQYF
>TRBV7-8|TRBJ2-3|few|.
TGTGCCAGCAGCCCAAATGTTGATACGCAGTATTTT
CASSPNVDTQYF
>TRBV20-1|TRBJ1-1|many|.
TGCAGTGCTAGGGGGACTGGGTTGAACACTGAAGCTTTCTTT
CSARGTGLNTEAFF
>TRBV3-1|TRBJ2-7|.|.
TGTGCCAGCAGCCAACGAGACGTCGACCCGGGGGAGCAGTACTTC
CASSQRDVDPGEQYF
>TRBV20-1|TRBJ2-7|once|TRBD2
TGCAGTGCCAGGGCAACTAGCGGGAGCCTGGCCGAGCAGTACTTC
CSARATSGSLAEQYF
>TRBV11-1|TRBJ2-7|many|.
TGTGCCAGCAGCTTAGCGCTCGGCGGGAACCTCAACTTCTACGAGCAGTACTTC
CASSLALGGNLNFYEQYF
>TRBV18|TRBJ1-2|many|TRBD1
TGTGCCAGCTCCCCTACCGGACAGGACTATGGCTACACCTTC
CASSPTGQDYGYTF
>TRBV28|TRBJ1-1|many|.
TGTGCCAGCAGCCCCGGGGGGGAGGGCACTGAAGCTTTCTTT
CASSPGGEGTEAFF
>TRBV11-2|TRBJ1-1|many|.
TGTGCCAGCAGCTTGGTCCAGATAGGGGCCGTTGGTACTGAAGCTTTCTTT
CASSLVQIGAVGTEAFF
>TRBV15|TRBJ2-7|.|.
TGTGCCACCAGCAGAGGGAGGACGCAGGCCCCTTACGAGCAGTACTTC
CATSRGRTQAPYEQYF
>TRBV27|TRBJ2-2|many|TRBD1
TGTGCCAGCAGTTTATCGGGTCAGGGGGCAGTTGGGGAGCTGTTTTTT
CASSLSGQGAVGELFF
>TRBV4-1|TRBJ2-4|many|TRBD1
TGCGCCAGCAGCCTTATATGGGACAGCAAAAACATTCAGTACTTC
CASSLIWDSKNIQYF
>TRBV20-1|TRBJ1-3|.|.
TGCAGTGCTAGAGCCCAGGGCCTCGGAAACACCATATATTTT
CSARAQGLGNTIYF
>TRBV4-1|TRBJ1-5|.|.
TGCGCCAGCGGACGTGGGGGGCAAGGCAATCAGCCCCAGCATTTT
CASGRGGQGNQPQHF